This is a list of T cell receptor beta chains from one sample in a study of early T cells in non-severe SARS-CoV-2 infection. TCRdb used MiXCR to reprocess the 5' RACE reads, holding one entry per CDR3 protein. The table has about 60,000 distinct CDR3 sequences, 5.6% seen once. Sequenced: whole blood. Receptors originate from an adult who was a healthcare worker with PCR-confirmed SARS-CoV-2 infection or an uninfected control (not recorded which). Both conserved end residues are part of each CDR3. The D gene is left open where the match is weak. Where a row states a size, it is once, few, many or the class of an expanded clone; other rows omit it.

j_call | clone_size | cdr3_length | d_call | v_call | cdr3_aa | cdr3_nt
TRBJ2-1 | NA | 18 | NA | TRBV29-1 | CSVLTGKSGTRSFGEQFF | TGCAGCGTCCTGACAGGAAAAAGCGGGACCCGGTCCTTTGGTGAGCAGTTCTTC
TRBJ2-1 | many | 16 | NA | TRBV7-9 | CASSLPSSWDYNEQFF | TGTGCCAGCAGCTTACCGTCTTCGTGGGACTACAATGAGCAGTTCTTC
TRBJ2-7 | many | 15 | NA | TRBV20-1 | CSASSLGDGSYEQYF | TGCAGTGCTAGTTCCCTCGGGGACGGGTCCTACGAGCAGTACTTC
TRBJ2-1 | NA | 16 | TRBD1 | TRBV20-1 | CSAPDTDRGAYNEQFF | TGCAGTGCTCCTGACACGGACAGGGGAGCTTACAATGAGCAGTTCTTC
TRBJ1-5 | few | 16 | NA | TRBV20-1 | CSAGEGGTLSNQPQHF | TGCAGTGCTGGGGAGGGCGGGACGCTCAGCAATCAGCCCCAGCATTTT
TRBJ1-1 | many | 14 | TRBD1 | TRBV25-1 | CASSGTGLVTEAFF | TGTGCCAGCAGCGGGACAGGCCTGGTCACTGAAGCTTTCTTT
TRBJ2-1 | many | 14 | TRBD2 | TRBV5-1 | CASSPMTSSNEQFF | TGCGCCAGCAGCCCCATGACTAGCTCCAATGAGCAGTTCTTC
TRBJ1-2 | many | 16 | TRBD1 | TRBV7-8 | CASSYHRDSFSYGYTF | TGTGCCAGCAGCTATCACCGGGACAGCTTCTCCTATGGCTACACCTTC
TRBJ2-5 | many | 14 | TRBD1 | TRBV5-1 | CASSTGTGGETQYF | TGCGCCAGCAGCACCGGGACAGGGGGAGAGACCCAGTACTTC
TRBJ2-6 | few | 13 | NA | TRBV12-3/TRBV12-4 | CASSPQGANVLTF | TGTGCCAGCAGTCCGCAGGGGGCCAACGTCCTGACTTTC
TRBJ1-5 | NA | 14 | TRBD1 | TRBV12-3/TRBV12-4 | CASSGQGANQPQHF | TGTGCCAGCAGTGGACAGGGGGCAAACCAGCCCCAGCATTTT
TRBJ2-1 | NA | 20 | TRBD1 | TRBV7-9 | CASNPPPPALPGTGGDEQFF | TGTGCCAGCAACCCGCCCCCTCCCGCCCTCCCCGGGACAGGTGGGGATGAGCAGTTCTTC
TRBJ2-3 | many | 12 | NA | TRBV2 | CASSGDTDTQYF | TGTGCCAGCAGTGGAGACACAGATACGCAGTATTTT
TRBJ1-1 | NA | 15 | TRBD1 | TRBV9 | CASSVEPGGWFEAFF | TGTGCCAGCAGCGTAGAACCAGGGGGATGGTTTGAAGCTTTCTTT
TRBJ1-1 | many | 15 | NA | TRBV10-3 | CAIRLGGSENTEAFF | TGTGCCATCAGGTTGGGAGGAAGTGAGAACACTGAAGCTTTCTTT
TRBJ2-7 | many | 13 | TRBD1 | TRBV12-3/TRBV12-4 | CASNRDSRYEQYF | TGTGCCAGCAACCGGGACAGCCGCTACGAGCAGTACTTC
TRBJ2-3 | few | 14 | NA | TRBV6-1 | CASSQGEGTDTQYF | TGTGCCAGCAGTCAGGGAGAAGGCACAGATACGCAGTATTTT
TRBJ1-5 | many | 14 | TRBD1 | TRBV12-3/TRBV12-4 | CASSRTGGSQPQHF | TGTGCCAGCAGCCGGACAGGGGGTAGTCAGCCCCAGCATTTT
TRBJ2-7 | few | 17 | TRBD2 | TRBV4-1 | CASSQGFFSGSGYEQYF | TGCGCCAGCAGCCAAGGGTTCTTCAGCGGGAGCGGCTACGAGCAGTACTTC
TRBJ1-1 | NA | 15 | NA | TRBV29-1 | CSVEAVSSTNTEAFF | TGCAGCGTTGAGGCGGTAAGTTCCACGAACACTGAAGCTTTCTTT
TRBJ1-1 | NA | 15 | NA | TRBV4-1 | CASSQDTGTLLGAFF | TGCGCCAGCAGCCAAGATACGGGGACATTACTTGGAGCTTTCTTT
TRBJ2-1 | NA | 15 | TRBD2 | TRBV7-6 | CASSLAGGPVNEQFF | TGTGCCAGCAGTTTAGCGGGGGGGCCGGTCAATGAGCAGTTCTTC
TRBJ2-5 | NA | 13 | TRBD2 | TRBV20-1 | CSALNAGGETQYF | TGCAGTGCCCTAAACGCGGGGGGTGAGACCCAGTACTTC
TRBJ2-5 | NA | 13 | NA | TRBV20-1 | CSAQHGGQETQYF | TGCAGTGCTCAACACGGGGGTCAAGAGACCCAGTACTTC
TRBJ1-1 | many | 12 | NA | TRBV7-9 | CASSLGFTEAFF | TGTGCCAGCAGCTTAGGGTTCACTGAAGCTTTCTTT
TRBJ2-3 | few | 15 | TRBD2 | TRBV6-1 | CASSDSGRAGDTQYF | TGTGCCAGCAGTGATAGCGGGAGGGCCGGAGATACGCAGTATTTT
TRBJ1-1 | many | 18 | TRBD1 | TRBV15 | CATSSPTPGTGRSTEAFF | TGTGCCACCAGCAGCCCTACCCCCGGGACAGGGAGGAGCACTGAAGCTTTCTTT
TRBJ2-7 | many | 16 | NA | TRBV5-6 | CASSLVGAALLYEQYF | TGTGCCAGCAGCTTAGTCGGGGCAGCCCTACTCTACGAGCAGTACTTC
TRBJ1-1 | many | 14 | NA | TRBV7-9 | CASSSGGSLGEAFF | TGTGCCAGCAGCTCAGGCGGATCTCTGGGTGAAGCTTTCTTT
TRBJ1-2 | many | 15 | TRBD1 | TRBV7-2 | CASSYYGQGAFGYTF | TGTGCCAGCAGCTACTACGGACAGGGGGCGTTCGGCTACACCTTC
TRBJ1-4 | many | 14 | NA | TRBV27 | CASGRTATNEKLFF | TGTGCCTCTGGGCGGACTGCAACTAATGAAAAACTGTTTTTT
TRBJ1-6 | many | 16 | NA | TRBV30 | CAWSPKESSYNSPLHF | TGTGCCTGGAGTCCCAAGGAGAGCTCCTATAATTCACCCCTCCACTTT
TRBJ1-1 | NA | 15 | TRBD1 | TRBV29-1 | CSVRPGTVTNTEAFF | TGCAGCGTCCGTCCCGGGACAGTCACGAACACTGAAGCTTTCTTT
TRBJ2-2 | many | 16 | NA | TRBV5-1 | CASSLERPSNTGELFF | TGCGCCAGCAGCTTGGAACGGCCTTCGAACACCGGGGAGCTGTTTTTT
TRBJ2-3 | many | 16 | TRBD1 | TRBV12-5 | CASGLTSTGGTDTQYF | TGTGCTAGTGGTTTGACCTCAACAGGGGGCACAGATACGCAGTATTTT